The clone carrying this T cell receptor (beta chain) came up once. This sample stems from a study of Tregs in tolerant kidney transplant recipients. Assay: immunoSEQ multiplex PCR; the TCRdb copy retains only in-frame clones and omits some. The sample contains more than 95,000 clones, roughly 92% of which appear only once. The germline gives CDR1 MNHEY, CDR2 SVGAGI. This CDR3 has 16 residues. Trimming shortened V by 0 bases and J by 2 bases, and 10 bases separated the two germline ends. The sequence was collected from a human donor in good health. This chain joins TRBV6-5 and TRBJ1-4; D uncertain. The sample taken for sequencing was CD4+ T cells from blood. CDR3 sequence: CASSYSSGRTNEKLFF. CDR3 DNA sequence: TGTGCCAGCAGTTACTCGAGTGGGCGCACTAATGAAAAACTGTTTTTT.